Following are 14 T cell receptor beta chains from one sample sequenced in a study of regulatory and conventional T cells in RAG deficiency. Using immunoSEQ multiplex PCR, the repertoire was profiled, and TCRdb retains in-frame clones only, with some absent. The sample yields almost 35,000 clones, about three quarters seen once. Conventional CD4+ T cells were sorted from blood as CD25-low CD127-high cells. These sequences were also reported in another study, on regulatory T cells. That source adds: The PCR used 52 TRBV and 13 TRBJ primers.

The sequencing sample was made of CD4+ effector T cells sorted from blood. Receptor source: a human donor in good health.

The genes are TRBV13 and TRBJ1-5; 8 nucleotides line up with TRBD1. This CDR3 contains 14 residues. CDR1 PRHDT and CDR2 FYEKMQ come from the germline V gene (reference sequence). V lost 1 base and J lost 6; bases outside the gene matches: 2. The CDR3 DNA follows: TGTGCCAGCAGCTTAGCAGGGGGCGTTCAGCCCCAGCATTTT. This encodes CASSLAGGVQPQHF.

The gene calls are TRBV6-1 and TRBJ1-2; no clear D gene. The CDR3 extends over 11 amino acids. Per germline, CDR1 MNHNS and CDR2 SASEGT. V gave up 1 base and J gave up 13 bases, with 10 bases separating them. CDR3 region: CASSEEVPRTF. CDR3 DNA: TGTGCCAGCAGTGAAGAGGTTCCGCGCACCTTC.

The chain uses TRBV7-3 and TRBJ2-7; 7 nucleotides match TRBD1. CDR1 and CDR2 from the germline V gene are SGHTA and FQGTGA. The CDR3 has 16 residues. After removal of 2 bases from V and 2 bases from J, the junction contained 9 bases not matched to a gene. CDR3 nucleotide sequence: TGTGCCAGCAGCTTACTACCGGGCCAGGGGGCCTACGAGCAGTACTTC. Its translation: CASSLLPGQGAYEQYF.

The chain employs TRBV30 and TRBJ1-2; D perhaps matches TRBD1 (5 bases). In germline, CDR1 is GTSNPN, CDR2 SVGIG (reference sequence). The CDR3 runs to 16 residues. Trimming left V 2 bases short and J 1 base short, with 17 bases between. CDR3 sequence: CAWSTTVGAINYGYTF. CDR3 DNA sequence: TGTGCCTGGAGTACCACAGTAGGGGCAATTAACTATGGCTACACCTTC.

The chain carries TRBV27 and TRBJ2-1; the D gene is possibly TRBD2 (7 bases). From germline, CDR1 is MNHEY and CDR2 SMNVEV (reference sequence). The CDR3 is made up of 14 amino acids. V lost 2 bases and J 7 bases, leaving 12 bases between the germline ends. CDR3 nucleotide sequence: TGTGCCAGCAGTTTAGCGGGGGCGGGGAATGAGCAGTTCTTC. Its protein is CASSLAGAGNEQFF.

This rearrangement joins TRBV12-5 to TRBJ1-6; D gene unclear. The CDR3 runs to 14 residues. Trimming took 7 bases from V and 9 from J, leaving 16 bases between them. In germline, CDR1 is LGHNT, CDR2 FRNRAP. CDR3 nucleotides: TGTGCTAGTGCCCCGGAGCCACTAGCTTCACCCCTCCACTTT. Protein product: CASAPEPLASPLHF.

This sequence joins TRBV6-5 and TRBJ2-4; D gene unclear. CDR1 and CDR2 (germline): MNHEY, SVGAGI. Deletions cut 0 bases from V and 6 bases from J, with 9 bases between. This CDR3 has 14 residues. DNA of the CDR3: TGTGCCAGCAGTTACTCTGGCCTACTAAACATTCAGTACTTC. Protein product: CASSYSGLLNIQYF.

This clone was found a few times. The J gene is TRBJ1-5, the V gene TRBV6-1; D is unclear. The ends were cut back, 3 bases at V and 4 bases at J, with 7 bases in the middle. Germline values: CDR1 MNHNS, CDR2 SASEGT. The CDR3 runs 13 residues. The CDR3 loop reads CASSEVLNQPQHF. CDR3 DNA: TGTGCCAGCAGTGAGGTCCTGAATCAGCCCCAGCATTTT.

The chain joins TRBV25-1 to TRBJ1-1; no clear D gene. V was clipped by 4 bases and J by 4 bases, with 4 bases between them. CDR3 length equals 11 residues. Germline V gene data show CDR1 as MGHDK and CDR2 as SYGVNS. The CDR3 here is CASSAGTEAFF. As DNA, the CDR3 is TGTGCCAGCAGTGCGGGCACTGAAGCTTTCTTT.

This clone occurred a few times. The gene calls are TRBV6-1 and TRBJ2-7, with 11 bases lining up with TRBD1. The J segment lost 5 bases and the V segment lost 7 bases, leaving 10 bases of the junction unmatched. The CDR3 is 15 residues long. Germline V gene sequence: CDR1 MNHNS, CDR2 SASEGT. The CDR3 DNA reads as TGTGCCAGCACCAGCGGACAGGGGGCGCGGCACGAGCAGTACTTC. Residues: CASTSGQGARHEQYF.

V gene TRBV9 combines with J gene TRBJ2-3, with D tentatively TRBD2 (6 bases). V shed 0 bases and J shed 3 bases, with 14 bases lying between them. The CDR3 is 16 residues long. From germline, CDR1 is SGDLS and CDR2 YYNGEE. This CDR3 is CASSVEGTGGTDTQYF. CDR3 DNA: TGTGCCAGCAGCGTAGAGGGGACTGGTGGAACAGATACGCAGTATTTT.

The CDR3, as DNA: TGTGCCAGCAGTGAAGCGCGTTGGCAGGCTAGACCCTACGAGCAGTACTTC. Its protein product is CASSEARWQARPYEQYF. The J gene is TRBJ2-7, the V gene TRBV6-1; no definite D call. Trimming left V 0 bases short and J 2 bases short, with 17 bases between. Per germline, CDR1 MNHNS and CDR2 SASEGT. The CDR3 contains 17 residues.

This chain links TRBV5-1 with TRBJ1-4, with 11 nucleotides matching TRBD1. Germline CDR1 SGHRS, CDR2 YFSETQ. The CDR3 is made up of 15 amino acids. Germline trimming cut 4 bases from V and 8 bases from J; bases unmatched to any gene: 7. CDR3 in amino acids: CASSDRTGGPEKLFF. The CDR3 nucleotides are TGCGCCAGCAGCGACCGGACAGGGGGCCCAGAAAAACTGTTTTTT.

This chain links TRBV7-3 with TRBJ2-2, with TRBD1 matching over 8 bases. After removal of 5 bases from V and 4 bases from J, the junction contained 6 bases not matched to a gene. This CDR3 has 15 residues. Germline lookup yields CDR1 SGHTA and CDR2 FQGTGA. Here the CDR3 DNA reads TGTGCCAGCAGCCCCCAGGGGGCGCGCACCGGGGAGCTGTTTTTT. Its translation: CASSPQGARTGELFF.